The subject of this entry is one T cell receptor beta chain. The data stem from a study of shared T cell receptors in the human thymus. The data were produced by immunoSEQ multiplex PCR, yet TCRdb's version contains in-frame clones alone and is incomplete. The table lists about 380,000 clones, more than 85% of them singletons, with around 0.018% in the top ten. V was pared by 4 bases and J by 2 bases, with 14 bases between. The CDR3 has 15 residues. The germline gives CDR1 WNHNN, CDR2 SYGVQD (reference sequence). The sequenced sample was thymocytes. J is TRBJ2-5 and V is TRBV10-1; D is undetermined. The source is a human donor. CDR3 amino acids: CASSVLHELQETQYF. In DNA form, the CDR3 reads TGCGCCAGCAGTGTCTTACACGAGCTTCAAGAGACCCAGTACTTC.